This T cell receptor beta chain was identified during a study of blood T cell repertoires in COVID-19. This CDR3 is built from 16 residues. Looked up from germline, CDR1 is SGHRS and CDR2 is YFSETQ. V lost 0 bases, J lost 5 bases, and 17 bases lay in between. Some clones are missing from TCRdb's copy, which holds only in-frame ones; the method was immunoSEQ multiplex PCR. The table lists about 90,000 clones, 55% to 75% of them singletons. The TCR was taken from a woman aged 80 or older with acute or convalescent COVID-19. The chain couples TRBV5-1 to TRBJ1-2; possibly TRBD1 for D (6 bases). Sequences were obtained from peripheral blood. CDR3 DNA sequence: TGCGCCAGCAGCTTGGCCGCAGGGGCGAGCATTTATGGCTACACCTTC. Protein sequence: CASSLAAGASIYGYTF.